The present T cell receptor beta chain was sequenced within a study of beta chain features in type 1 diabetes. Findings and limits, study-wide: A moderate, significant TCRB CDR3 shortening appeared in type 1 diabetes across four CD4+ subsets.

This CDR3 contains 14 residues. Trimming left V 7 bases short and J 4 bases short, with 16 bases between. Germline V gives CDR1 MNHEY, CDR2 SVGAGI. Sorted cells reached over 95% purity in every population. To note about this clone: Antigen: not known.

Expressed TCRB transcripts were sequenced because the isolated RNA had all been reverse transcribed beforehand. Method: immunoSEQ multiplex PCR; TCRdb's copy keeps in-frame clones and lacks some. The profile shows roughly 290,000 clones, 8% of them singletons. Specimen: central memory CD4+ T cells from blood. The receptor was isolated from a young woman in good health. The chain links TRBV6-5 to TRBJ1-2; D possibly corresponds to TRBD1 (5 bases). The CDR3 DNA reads TGTGCCAGCACCCCGGCGGGACGAATCTATGGCTACACCTTC. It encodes CASTPAGRIYGYTF.